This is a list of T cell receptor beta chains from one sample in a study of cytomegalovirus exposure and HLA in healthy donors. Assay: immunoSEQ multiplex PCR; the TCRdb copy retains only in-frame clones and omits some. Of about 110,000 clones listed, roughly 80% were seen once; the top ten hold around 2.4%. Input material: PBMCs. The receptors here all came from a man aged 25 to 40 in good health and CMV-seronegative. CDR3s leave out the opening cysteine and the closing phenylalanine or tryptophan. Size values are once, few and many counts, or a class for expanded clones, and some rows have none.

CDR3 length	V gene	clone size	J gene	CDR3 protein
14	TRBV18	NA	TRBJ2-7	ASSPRGLAGGYEQY
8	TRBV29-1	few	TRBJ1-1	SVVAGEAF
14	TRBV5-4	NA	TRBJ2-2	ASSLKQGAHTGELF
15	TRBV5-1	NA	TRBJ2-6	ASRLQGLVSGANVLT
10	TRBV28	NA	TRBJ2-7	ASSSPAGEQY
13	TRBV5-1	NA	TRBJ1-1	ASSPQAGMNTEAF
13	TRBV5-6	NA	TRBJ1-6	ASSQLDRDNSPLH
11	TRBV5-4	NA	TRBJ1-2	ASSPRVVGGYT
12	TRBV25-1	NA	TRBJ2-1	ASSERQPYNEQF
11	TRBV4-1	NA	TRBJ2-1	ASSPGSGGEQF
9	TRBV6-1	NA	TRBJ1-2	AQEGVHGYT
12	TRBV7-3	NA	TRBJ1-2	ASSLEGNNYGYT
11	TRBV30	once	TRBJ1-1	AWRSQGLAEAF
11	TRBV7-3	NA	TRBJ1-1	ASSLTGDTEAF
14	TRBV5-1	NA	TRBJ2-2	ASSFPQAGGTGELF
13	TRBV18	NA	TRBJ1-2	ASSLDSADYYGYT
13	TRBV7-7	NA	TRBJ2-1	ASSPSVGPYNEQF
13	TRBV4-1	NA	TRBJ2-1	ASSQGSGSYNEQF
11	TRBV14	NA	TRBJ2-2	ASSPWNTGELF
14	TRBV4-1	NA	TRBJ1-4	ASSQERTGLREKLF
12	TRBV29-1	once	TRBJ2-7	SGIMPGNLYEQY
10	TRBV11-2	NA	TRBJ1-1	ASTDRGTEAF
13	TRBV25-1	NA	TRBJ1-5	ASSEAGGRYQPQH
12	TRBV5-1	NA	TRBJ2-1	ASRTSGGHNEQF
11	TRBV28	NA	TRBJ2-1	ASAAGGGNEQF
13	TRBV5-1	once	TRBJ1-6	ASSLYRGRNSPLH